This T cell receptor (beta chain) appears in the sequencing data of a study of human T cells and chemical hapten exposure. At the level of the study: Patch tests delivered 0.01% DPC to the upper back and were evaluated at 6 days.

Study findings and constraints: As patch test score rose, PT1 expanded TCR counts tended to rise as well. While controls formed fewer of them, expanded TCRs formed significantly more large CDR3 similarity clusters.

Via MiXCR, TCRdb re-called the RACE reads, giving one row per CDR3 protein. The sample carries 300,000 to 450,000 distinct CDR3 sequences, 4% to 6% recorded once. Time point defined: pre-sensitization, week 0. Indicated treatment: therapeutic diphenylcyclopropenone sensitization with weekly scalp DPC. As regards this clonotype: Its antigen is unknown. A read error may be the cause here, since a much bigger clone is one base away.

From germline, CDR1 is LGHDT and CDR2 YNNKEL (reference sequence). The CDR3 is 12 residues long. The specimen comprised whole blood, sampled in connection with sensitization to the hapten diphenylcyclopropenone (DPC). This chain connects TRBV3-1 to TRBJ1-5; no clear D gene. The DNA matches TRBJ2-3 better at its end, which makes the J call doubtful. This receptor was taken from a woman aged 45-59 years with alopecia areata. Some clones in this sample may be carry-over from other donors' samples. In nucleotides, the CDR3 is TGTGCCAGCAGCGTACAGAATCAGCCCCAGTATTTT. Its translation: CASSVQNQPQYF.